The source of this T cell receptor (beta chain) is a study of blood T cell repertoires in COVID-19. In the study overall: The United States, Italy and Spain provided the acute and convalescent COVID-19 samples. T cells, B-cell-depleted T cells, or PBMCs provided the cDNA or gDNA that served as material.

Original data processing: Scientists estimated how many nucleated cells there were by amplifying reference gene primers. Clones were sequenced by immunoSEQ multiplex PCR, and TCRdb holds only the in-frame ones, with some missing. V and J calls and clone size are those listed in that table; D and trimming were worked out from the DNA. The table includes approximately 230,000 clones, about 79% detected once. J lost 4 bases, V lost 0 bases, and 7 bases had no gene match. This CDR3 region has 16 residues. Germline V gene data show CDR1 as SGHRS and CDR2 as YFSETQ. Specimen: peripheral blood. This receptor was obtained from an older man with acute or convalescent COVID-19. This sequence joins TRBV5-1 and TRBJ2-7; TRBD1 agrees at 10 bases. The CDR3 region is CASSLGGQGKYYEQYF. In DNA, the CDR3 is TGCGCCAGCAGCTTGGGGGGACAGGGGAAATATTACGAGCAGTACTTC. Combining the CDR3 with reference TRBV5-1 and TRBJ2-7 gives the whole variable domain KAGVTQTPRYLIKTRGQQVTLSCSPISGHRSVSWYQQTPGQGLQFLFEYFSETQRNKGNFPGRFSGRQFSNSRSEMNVSTLELGDSALYLCASSLGGQGKYYEQYFGPGTRLTVT.